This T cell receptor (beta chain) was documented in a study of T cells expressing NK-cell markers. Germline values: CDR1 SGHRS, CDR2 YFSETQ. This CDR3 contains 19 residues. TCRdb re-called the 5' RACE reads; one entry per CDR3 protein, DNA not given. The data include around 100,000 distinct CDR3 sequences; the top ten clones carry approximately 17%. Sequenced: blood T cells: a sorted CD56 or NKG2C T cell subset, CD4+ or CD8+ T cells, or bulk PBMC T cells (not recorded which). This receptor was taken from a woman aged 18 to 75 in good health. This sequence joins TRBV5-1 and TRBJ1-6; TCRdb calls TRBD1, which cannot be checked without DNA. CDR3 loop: CASSSSGQGLSSYNSPLHF.